The clone carrying this T cell receptor beta chain appeared a few times. CDR3 length equals 13 residues. V was clipped by 1 base and J by 10 bases; unmatched bases: 4. CDR1 and CDR2 (germline): SGHAT, FQNNGV. TCRdb used MiXCR to reprocess the 5' RACE reads, holding one entry per CDR3 protein. The sample yields over 250,000 distinct CDR3 sequences, roughly 4.3% seen once. This record belongs to a study of T cells after yellow fever vaccination. Sequenced here: PBMCs, sampled 5 days after the yellow fever booster vaccination. The chain couples TRBV11-2 to TRBJ1-3, with 7 positions matching TRBD1. This clonotype was sampled from a man between 18 and 29 years old who received the YFV17D yellow fever vaccine. The CDR3 loop is CASSLGTGRTIYF. The CDR3 DNA reads as TGTGCCAGCAGCTTAGGGACAGGACGAACCATATATTTT.